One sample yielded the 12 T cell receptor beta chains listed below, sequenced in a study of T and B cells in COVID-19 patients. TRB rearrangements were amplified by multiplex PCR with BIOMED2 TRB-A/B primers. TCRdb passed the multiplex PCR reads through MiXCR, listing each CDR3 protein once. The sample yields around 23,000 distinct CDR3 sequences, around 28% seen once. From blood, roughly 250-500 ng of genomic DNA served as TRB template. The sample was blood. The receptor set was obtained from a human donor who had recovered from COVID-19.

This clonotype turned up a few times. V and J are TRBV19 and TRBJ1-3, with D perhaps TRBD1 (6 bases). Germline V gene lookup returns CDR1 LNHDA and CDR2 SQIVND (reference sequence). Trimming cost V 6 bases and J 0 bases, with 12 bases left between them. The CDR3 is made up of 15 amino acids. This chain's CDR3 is CASRWDNLSGNTIYF. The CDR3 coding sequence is TGTGCCAGTAGATGGGACAATCTCTCTGGAAACACCATATATTTT.

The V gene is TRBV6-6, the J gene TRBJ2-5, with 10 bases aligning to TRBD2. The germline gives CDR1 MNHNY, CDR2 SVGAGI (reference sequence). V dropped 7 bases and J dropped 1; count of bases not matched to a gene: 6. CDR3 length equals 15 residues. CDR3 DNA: TGTGCCAGCACTCGCCCTAGCGGGGGCCAAGAGACCCAGTACTTC. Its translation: CASTRPSGGQETQYF.

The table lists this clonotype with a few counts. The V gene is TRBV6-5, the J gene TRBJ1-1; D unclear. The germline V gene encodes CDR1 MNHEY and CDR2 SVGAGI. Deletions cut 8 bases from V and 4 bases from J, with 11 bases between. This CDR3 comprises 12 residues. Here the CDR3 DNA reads TGTGCCAGCCGAAGTACAAGCACTGAAGCTTTCTTT. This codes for CASRSTSTEAFF.

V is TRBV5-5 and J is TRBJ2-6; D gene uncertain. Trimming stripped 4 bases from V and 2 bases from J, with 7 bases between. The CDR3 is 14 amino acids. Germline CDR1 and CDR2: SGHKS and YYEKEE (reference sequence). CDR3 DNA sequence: TGTGCCAGCAGCGCCCATCCTGGGGCCAACGTCCTGACTTTC. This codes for CASSAHPGANVLTF.

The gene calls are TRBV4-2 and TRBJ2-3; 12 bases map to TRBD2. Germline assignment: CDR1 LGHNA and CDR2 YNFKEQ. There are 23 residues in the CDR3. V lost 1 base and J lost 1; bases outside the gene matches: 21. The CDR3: CASSQAWRGAVTSGGKRTDTQYF. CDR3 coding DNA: TGTGCCAGCAGCCAAGCCTGGCGGGGGGCGGTGACTAGCGGGGGAAAACGCACAGATACGCAGTATTTT.

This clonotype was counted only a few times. The CDR3 DNA reads as TGTGCCAGCAGGACAAGGACTAGCGGACACACAGATACGCAGTATTTT. It is translated as CASRTRTSGHTDTQYF. The chain combines TRBV6-5 with TRBJ2-3; 10 bases fit TRBD2. Germline V CDR1 and CDR2: MNHEY, SVGAGI. V shed 6 bases and J 2 bases; nucleotides not matched to a gene: 8. The CDR3 is made up of 16 amino acids.

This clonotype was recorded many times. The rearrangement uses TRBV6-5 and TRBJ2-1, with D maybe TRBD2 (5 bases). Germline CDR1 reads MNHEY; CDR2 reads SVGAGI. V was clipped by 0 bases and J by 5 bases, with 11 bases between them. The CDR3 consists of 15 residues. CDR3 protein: CASSYSRVANNEQFF. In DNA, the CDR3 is TGTGCCAGCAGTTACTCGAGGGTGGCCAACAATGAGCAGTTCTTC.

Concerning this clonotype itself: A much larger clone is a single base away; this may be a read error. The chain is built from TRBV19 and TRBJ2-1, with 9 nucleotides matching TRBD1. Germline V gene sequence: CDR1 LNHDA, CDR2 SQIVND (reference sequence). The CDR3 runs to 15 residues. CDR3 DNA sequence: TGTGCCAGTAGTATCGGACAGGGGCCGTACAATAAGCAGTTCTTC. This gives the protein CASSIGQGPYNKQFF.

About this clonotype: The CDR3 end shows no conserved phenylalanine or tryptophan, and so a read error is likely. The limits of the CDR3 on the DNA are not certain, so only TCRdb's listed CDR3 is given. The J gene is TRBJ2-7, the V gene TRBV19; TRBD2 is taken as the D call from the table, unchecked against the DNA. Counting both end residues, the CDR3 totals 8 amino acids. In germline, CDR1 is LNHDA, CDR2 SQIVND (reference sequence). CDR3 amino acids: CASSLLAG.

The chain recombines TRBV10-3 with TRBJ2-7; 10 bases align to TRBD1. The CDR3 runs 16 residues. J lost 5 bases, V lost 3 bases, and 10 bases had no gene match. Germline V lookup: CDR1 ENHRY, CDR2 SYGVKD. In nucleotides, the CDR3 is TGTGCCATCAGTGACCCCGGGACAGGGGCCGCCCACGAGCAGTACTTC. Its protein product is CAISDPGTGAAHEQYF.

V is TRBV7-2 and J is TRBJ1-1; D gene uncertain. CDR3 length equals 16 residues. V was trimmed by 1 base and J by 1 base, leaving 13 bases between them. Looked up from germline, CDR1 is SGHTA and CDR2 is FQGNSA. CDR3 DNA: TGTGCCAGCAGCTTAGGCCACCCTGGCGCGAACACTGAAGCTTTCTTT. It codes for CASSLGHPGANTEAFF.

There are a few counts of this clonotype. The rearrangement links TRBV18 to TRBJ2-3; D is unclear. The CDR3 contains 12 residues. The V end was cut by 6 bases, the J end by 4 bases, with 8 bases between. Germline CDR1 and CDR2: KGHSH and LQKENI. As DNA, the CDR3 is TGTGCCAGCTCGCTATACTCAGATACGCAGTATTTT. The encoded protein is CASSLYSDTQYF.